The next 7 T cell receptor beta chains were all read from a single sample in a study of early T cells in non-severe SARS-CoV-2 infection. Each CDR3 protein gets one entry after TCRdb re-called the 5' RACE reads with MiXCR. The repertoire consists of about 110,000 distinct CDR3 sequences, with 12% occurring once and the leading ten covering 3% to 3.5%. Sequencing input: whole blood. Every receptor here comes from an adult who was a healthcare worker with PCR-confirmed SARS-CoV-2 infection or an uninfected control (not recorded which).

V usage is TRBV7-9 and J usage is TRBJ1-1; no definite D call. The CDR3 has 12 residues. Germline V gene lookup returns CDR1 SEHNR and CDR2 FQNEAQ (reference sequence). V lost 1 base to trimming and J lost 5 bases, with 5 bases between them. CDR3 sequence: CASSLVSTEAFF. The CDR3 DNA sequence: TGTGCCAGCAGCTTAGTTTCAACTGAAGCTTTCTTT.

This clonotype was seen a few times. CDR3 nucleotide sequence: TGTGCCAGCAGCCGTGCAGAGTCGGGTGAAGCTTTCTTT. It yields the protein CASSRAESGEAFF. The V gene is TRBV14, the J gene TRBJ1-1, with D unclear. V dropped 4 bases and J dropped 7 bases, with 13 bases sitting between them. Germline-derived CDR1 and CDR2 are SGHDN and FVKESK. CDR3 size: 13 residues.

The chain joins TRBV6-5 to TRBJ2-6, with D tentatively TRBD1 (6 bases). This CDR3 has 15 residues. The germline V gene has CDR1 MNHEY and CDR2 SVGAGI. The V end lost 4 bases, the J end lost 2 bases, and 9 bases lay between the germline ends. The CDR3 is CASSWNRAGANVLTF. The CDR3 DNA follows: TGTGCCAGCAGTTGGAACAGGGCTGGGGCCAACGTCCTGACTTTC.

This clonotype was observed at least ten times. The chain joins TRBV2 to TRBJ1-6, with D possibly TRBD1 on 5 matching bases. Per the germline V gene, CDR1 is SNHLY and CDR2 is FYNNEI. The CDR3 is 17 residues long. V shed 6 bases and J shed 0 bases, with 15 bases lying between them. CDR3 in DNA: TGTGCCAGCAGCCCCAGGGCTTTGAGCTCCTATAATTCACCCCTCCACTTT. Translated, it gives CASSPRALSSYNSPLHF. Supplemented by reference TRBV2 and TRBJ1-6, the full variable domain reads EPEVTQTPSHQVTQMGQEVILRCVPISNHLYFYWYRQILGQKVEFLVSFYNNEISEKSEIFDDQFSVERPDGSNFTLKIRSTKLEDSAMYFCASSPRALSSYNSPLHFGNGTRLTVT.

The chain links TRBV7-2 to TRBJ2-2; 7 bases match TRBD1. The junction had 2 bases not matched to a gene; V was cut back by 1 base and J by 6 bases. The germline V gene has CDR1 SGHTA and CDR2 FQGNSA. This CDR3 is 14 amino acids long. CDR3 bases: TGTGCCAGCAGCTTAGGACAGGGCGCCGGGGAGCTGTTTTTT. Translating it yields CASSLGQGAGELFF.

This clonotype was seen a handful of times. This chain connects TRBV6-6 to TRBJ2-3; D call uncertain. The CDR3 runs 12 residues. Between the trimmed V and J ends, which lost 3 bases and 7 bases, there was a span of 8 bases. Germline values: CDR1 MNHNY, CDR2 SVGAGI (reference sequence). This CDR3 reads CASSYLRNTQYF. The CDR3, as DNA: TGTGCCAGCAGTTATCTCCGAAATACGCAGTATTTT.

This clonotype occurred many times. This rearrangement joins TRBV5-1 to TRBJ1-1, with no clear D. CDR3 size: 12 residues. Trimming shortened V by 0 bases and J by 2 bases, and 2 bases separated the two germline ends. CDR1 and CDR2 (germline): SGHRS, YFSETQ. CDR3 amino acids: CASSLANTEAFF. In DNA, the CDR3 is TGCGCCAGCAGCTTGGCTAACACTGAAGCTTTCTTT.